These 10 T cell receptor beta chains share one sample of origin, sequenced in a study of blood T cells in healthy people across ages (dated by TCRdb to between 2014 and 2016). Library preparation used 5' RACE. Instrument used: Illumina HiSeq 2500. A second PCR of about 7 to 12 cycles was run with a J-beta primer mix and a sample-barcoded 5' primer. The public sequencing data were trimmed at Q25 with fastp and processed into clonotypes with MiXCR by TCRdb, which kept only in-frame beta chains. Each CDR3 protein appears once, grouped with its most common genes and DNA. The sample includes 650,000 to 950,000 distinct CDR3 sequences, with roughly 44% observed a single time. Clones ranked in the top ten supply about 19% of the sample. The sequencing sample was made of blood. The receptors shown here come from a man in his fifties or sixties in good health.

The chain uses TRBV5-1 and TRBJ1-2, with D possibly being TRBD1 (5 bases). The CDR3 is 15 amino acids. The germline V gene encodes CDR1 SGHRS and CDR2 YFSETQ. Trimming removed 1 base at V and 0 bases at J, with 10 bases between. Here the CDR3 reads CASSLSGTTNYGYTF. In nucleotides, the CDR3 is TGCGCCAGCAGCTTGTCAGGGACCACTAACTATGGCTACACCTTC.

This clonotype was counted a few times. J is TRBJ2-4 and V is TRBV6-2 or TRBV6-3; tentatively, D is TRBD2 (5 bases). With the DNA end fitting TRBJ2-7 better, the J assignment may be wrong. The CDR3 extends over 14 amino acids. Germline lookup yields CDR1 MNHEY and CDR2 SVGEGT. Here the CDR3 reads CASSFGVVAYEQYF. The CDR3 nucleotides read TGTGCCAGCAGTTTCGGGGTCGTGGCGTACGAGCAGTACTTC.

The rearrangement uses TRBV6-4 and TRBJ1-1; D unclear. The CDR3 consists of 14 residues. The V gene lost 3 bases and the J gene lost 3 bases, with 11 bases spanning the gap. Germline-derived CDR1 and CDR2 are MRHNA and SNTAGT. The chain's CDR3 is CASSDGSADTEAFF. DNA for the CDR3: TGTGCCAGCAGTGATGGTTCGGCGGACACTGAAGCTTTCTTT.

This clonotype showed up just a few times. The CDR3 region has the DNA TGTGCCAGCAGCTTAGCCGGGATCTTGGCCTACGAGCAGTACTTC. Its protein is CASSLAGILAYEQYF. V and J are TRBV7-2 and TRBJ2-7; TRBD2 is a possible D gene (5 bases). Germline V gene data show CDR1 as SGHTA and CDR2 as FQGNSA. The V end was cut by 0 bases, the J end by 2 bases, with 11 bases between. This CDR3 comprises 15 residues.

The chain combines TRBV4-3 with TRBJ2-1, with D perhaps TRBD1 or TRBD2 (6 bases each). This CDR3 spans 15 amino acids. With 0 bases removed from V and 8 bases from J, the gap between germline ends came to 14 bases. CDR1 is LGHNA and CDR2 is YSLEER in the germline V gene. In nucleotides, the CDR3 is TGCGCCAGCAGCCAAGATAGCCGGGGGCGGGATGAGCAGTTCTTC. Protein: CASSQDSRGRDEQFF.

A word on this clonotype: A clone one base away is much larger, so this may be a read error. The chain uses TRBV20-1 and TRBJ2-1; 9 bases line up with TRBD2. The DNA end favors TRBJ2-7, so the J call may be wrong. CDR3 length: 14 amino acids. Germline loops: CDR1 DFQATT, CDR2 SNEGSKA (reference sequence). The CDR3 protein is CSARDAGGRNEQYF. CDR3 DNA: TGCAGTGCTAGAGACGCGGGGGGGCGCAATGAGCAGTACTTC.

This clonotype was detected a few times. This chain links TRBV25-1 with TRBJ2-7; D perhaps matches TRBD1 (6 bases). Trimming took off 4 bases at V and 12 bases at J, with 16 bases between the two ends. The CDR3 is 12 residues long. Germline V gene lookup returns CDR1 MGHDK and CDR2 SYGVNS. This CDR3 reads CASSAQGMGRYF. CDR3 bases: TGTGCCAGCAGTGCACAGGGCATGGGGAGGTACTTC.

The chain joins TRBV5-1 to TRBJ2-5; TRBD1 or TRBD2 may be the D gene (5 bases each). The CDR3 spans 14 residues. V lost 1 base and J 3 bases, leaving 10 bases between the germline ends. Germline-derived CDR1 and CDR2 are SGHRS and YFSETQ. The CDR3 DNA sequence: TGCGCCAGCAGCTTGACGGGGCCGGAAGAGACCCAGTACTTC. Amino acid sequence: CASSLTGPEETQYF.

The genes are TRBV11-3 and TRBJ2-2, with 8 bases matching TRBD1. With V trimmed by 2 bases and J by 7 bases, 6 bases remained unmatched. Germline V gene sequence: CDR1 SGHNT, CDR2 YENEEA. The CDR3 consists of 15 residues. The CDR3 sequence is CASSLSRGQGGELFF. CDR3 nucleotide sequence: TGTGCCAGCAGCTTAAGCAGGGGGCAGGGCGGGGAGCTGTTTTTT.

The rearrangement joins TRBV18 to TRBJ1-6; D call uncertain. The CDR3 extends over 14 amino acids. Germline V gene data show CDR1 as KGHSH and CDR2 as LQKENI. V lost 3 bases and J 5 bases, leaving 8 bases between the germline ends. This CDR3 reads CASSPMRDNSPLHF. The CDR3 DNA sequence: TGTGCCAGCTCACCCATGCGGGATAATTCACCCCTCCACTTT.